This section outlines one T cell receptor beta chain sequence together with its context. V shed 6 bases and J shed 5 bases, with 21 bases lying between them. CDR3 length equals 16 residues. Germline lookup yields CDR1 MNHEY and CDR2 SVGEGT. This sample was included in a study of blood T cell repertoires in COVID-19. Background on the study: COVID-19 samples collected from the United States, Italy and Spain covered acute and convalescent phases. The cDNA or gDNA used as material had been derived from T cells, B-cell-depleted T cells, or PBMCs.

Study processing details: Nucleated cell counts were estimated from reference gene primer amplification. Sequencing was performed with immunoSEQ multiplex PCR; in TCRdb, only in-frame clones are kept and a portion is missing. Clone size and the V and J calls come from that table; the DNA yielded D and trimming. The sample gives about 46,000 clones, around 89% of which show up once; approximately 10% is in the top ten. The receptor's source is a man aged 45 to 65 with active COVID-19. The sequenced sample was peripheral blood. The V and J genes are TRBV6-2 or TRBV6-3 and TRBJ2-3; D might be TRBD2 (5 bases). The chain's CDR3 is CASSFSLWGVQDTQYF. The CDR3 DNA reads TGTGCCAGCAGCTTTAGCCTATGGGGAGTCCAAGATACGCAGTATTTT.